The clone carrying this TCR beta chain showed up just once. The data were taken from a study of technical replicates of blood from a few donors. There are 15 residues in the CDR3. The V end lost 3 bases, the J end lost 8 bases, and 16 bases lay between the germline ends. CDR1 is SEHNR, CDR2 FQNEAQ, per germline (reference sequence). Generated by immunoSEQ multiplex PCR, the TCRdb table keeps only in-frame clones and is missing some. The sample shows about 44,000 clones, roughly 96% of them seen only once. The specimen sequenced was T cells isolated from PBMCs. V usage is TRBV7-9 and J usage is TRBJ1-4; D possibly corresponds to TRBD1 (6 bases). The sequence came from a human donor in good health. CDR3 DNA sequence: TGTGCCAGCAGCTTCCGAGGCAGGGGAGACGAAAAACTGTTTTTT. The encoded protein is CASSFRGRGDEKLFF.